Shown below are 15 T cell receptor beta chains from a single sample sequenced in a study of blood T cell repertoires in COVID-19. Sequencing used immunoSEQ multiplex PCR; TCRdb keeps in-frame clones, though not all of them. The top ten hold approximately 6% of the sample, which has approximately 160,000 clones, 70% to 90% seen once. The sequenced sample was PBMCs or T cells enriched from blood (not recorded which). The source of these receptors is a man aged 35 to 55 who had recovered from COVID-19.

The chain couples TRBV11-3 to TRBJ1-1, with no clear D. The V and J ends lost 4 bases and 5 bases respectively, with 11 bases between them. CDR1 and CDR2 (germline): SGHNT, YENEEA. The CDR3 consists of 13 residues. The CDR3 DNA reads as TGTGCCAGCAGCTCCCGAAGGGAGACTGAAGCTTTCTTT. Its translation is CASSSRRETEAFF.

The chain has TRBV21-1 and TRBJ1-2; TRBD1 is the table's D call, not checked against the DNA. TRBV21-1 constitutes a pseudogene. The CDR3 totals 13 residues. This CDR3 reads CASSPSRDNGYTF. The DNA for the CDR3 is TGTGCCAGCAGCCCCAGCAGGGACAATGGCTACACCTTC.

The V gene is TRBV12-3 or TRBV12-4, the J gene TRBJ2-7; D is possibly TRBD1 (6 bases). The length of the CDR3 is 10 residues. The CDR3 region is CASSFYRVCV. CDR3 sequence (DNA): TGTGCCAGCAGTTTTTACAGGGTCTGCGTC.

V usage is TRBV7-9 and J usage is TRBJ2-5; maybe TRBD1 (5 bases). Germline V gives CDR1 SEHNR, CDR2 FQNEAQ (reference sequence). This CDR3 is built from 16 residues. Trimming took off 2 bases at V and 2 bases at J, with 15 bases between the two ends. The CDR3 spells CASSLSMVTVQETQYF. As DNA, the CDR3 is TGTGCCAGCAGCTTATCGATGGTGACAGTACAAGAGACCCAGTACTTC.

V and J are TRBV10-1 and TRBJ2-4, with D possibly matching TRBD1 (6 bases). The ends were cut back, 6 bases at V and 2 bases at J, with 11 bases in the middle. CDR1 and CDR2 from the germline V gene are WNHNN and SYGVQD (reference sequence). The CDR3 sequence is 14 residues long. The CDR3 loop reads CASRRRGPKNIQYF. In DNA form, the CDR3 reads TGCGCCAGCAGACGCAGGGGTCCCAAAAACATTCAGTACTTC.

This chain links TRBV5-1 with TRBJ2-5, with 8 bases lining up with TRBD2. The CDR3 is made up of 15 amino acids. CDR1 is SGHRS, CDR2 YFSETQ, per germline. J gave up 5 bases and V 4 bases, and 10 bases lay outside the gene matches. CDR3 in amino acids: CASSMQAGAGETQYF. CDR3 DNA: TGCGCCAGCAGCATGCAAGCGGGGGCCGGGGAGACCCAGTACTTC.

This clone has only one observation. This chain uses TRBV9 with TRBJ1-5, with D tentatively TRBD1 (6 bases). This CDR3 contains 15 residues. Germline CDR1 reads SGDLS; CDR2 reads YYNGEE. V lost 0 bases to trimming and J lost 4 bases, with 11 bases between them. In DNA form, the CDR3 reads TGTGCCAGCAGCGTAGGGGGAACAGGGAATCAGCCCCAGCATTTT. Its translation: CASSVGGTGNQPQHF.

This clone was picked up one time. This chain uses TRBV27 with TRBJ1-2, with a possible D match to TRBD1 (6 bases). The V end lost 9 bases, the J end lost 3 bases, and 32 bases lay between the germline ends. There are 19 residues in the CDR3. Per germline, CDR1 MNHEY and CDR2 SMNVEV (reference sequence). Here the CDR3 reads CASFPFPLLRGPADYGYTF. CDR3 coding DNA: TGTGCCAGTTTTCCCTTCCCGCTACTCAGGGGCCCCGCCGACTATGGCTACACCTTC.

This chain links TRBV7-3 with TRBJ2-2; 7 nucleotides line up with TRBD1. Germline loops: CDR1 SGHTA, CDR2 FQGTGA. The CDR3 is 15 residues long. V was pared by 0 bases and J by 4 bases, with 2 bases of the junction left unmatched. The CDR3 DNA reads as TGTGCCAGCAGCTTAACCACAGGGGCCACCGGGGAGCTGTTTTTT. Translation gives CASSLTTGATGELFF.

V usage is TRBV3-1 (or the pseudogene TRBV3-2) and J usage is TRBJ1-4, with TRBD1 identical over 8 bases. V shed 1 base, J shed 6 bases, and the junction held 4 bases outside the gene matches. This CDR3 contains 15 residues. The germline CDR1 and CDR2 sequences are LGHDT and YNNKEL (reference sequence). DNA for the CDR3: TGTGCCAGCAGCCAAGGACAGGGGACATATGAAAAACTGTTTTTT. Translation gives CASSQGQGTYEKLFF.

V and J are TRBV4-1 and TRBJ2-1, with D tentatively TRBD2 (6 bases). The CDR3 is 16 residues long. The germline gives CDR1 MGHRA, CDR2 YSYEKL. The V and J ends lost 1 base and 2 bases respectively, with 12 bases between them. As DNA, the CDR3 is TGCGCCAGCAGCCAAGTCCGGGGGTCCGCCTACAATGAGCAGTTCTTC. This encodes CASSQVRGSAYNEQFF.

The chain combines TRBV5-6 with TRBJ2-5; no clear D. This CDR3 has 13 residues. Between the trimmed V and J ends, which lost 4 bases and 4 bases, there was a span of 11 bases. The germline gives CDR1 SGHDT, CDR2 YYEEEE. The CDR3 DNA reads as TGTGCCAGCAGCCCGACCCGCGGAGAGACCCAGTACTTC. This gives the protein CASSPTRGETQYF.

The chain joins TRBV19 to TRBJ2-3, with 7 nucleotides matching TRBD2. CDR3 length: 14 amino acids. Germline-derived CDR1 and CDR2 are LNHDA and SQIVND (reference sequence). Trimming removed 6 bases from V and 4 bases from J; junction bases left unmatched: 7. CDR3 DNA sequence: TGTGCCAGTAGCCCCGGGGGGATCCCAGATACGCAGTATTTT. It is translated as CASSPGGIPDTQYF. Drawing the rest from reference TRBV19 and TRBJ2-3, the complete variable domain is DGGITQSPKYLFRKEGQNVTLSCEQNLNHDAMYWYRQDPGQGLRLIYYSQIVNDFQKGDIAEGYSVSREKKESFPLTVTSAQKNPTAFYLCASSPGGIPDTQYFGPGTRLTVL.

The chain uses TRBV18 and TRBJ1-2; TRBD1 agrees at 8 bases. CDR1 and CDR2 from the germline V gene are KGHSH and LQKENI. The CDR3 is 13 residues long. J was trimmed by 6 bases and V by 1 base; bases with no gene match: 1. CDR3 sequence reads: CASSPLGQDGYTF. CDR3 DNA sequence: TGTGCCAGCTCACCACTGGGACAGGATGGCTACACCTTC.

The chain carries TRBV19 and TRBJ1-2; D remains ambiguous. The CDR3 sequence is 16 residues long. Trimming cost V 8 bases and J 3 bases, with 22 bases left between them. Germline lookup yields CDR1 LNHDA and CDR2 SQIVND (reference sequence). The CDR3 loop is CASRSPQRTAYYGYTF. In DNA form, the CDR3 reads TGTGCCAGTCGTTCCCCTCAGCGGACCGCTTACTATGGCTACACCTTC.